One and the same sample provided the 26 T cell receptor beta chains below, sequenced in a study of T cell repertoires in cytomegalovirus infection. TCRdb passed the reads through MiXCR, listing each CDR3 protein once. The repertoire holds more than 250,000 distinct CDR3 sequences, around 25% seen once, with about an eighth in the top ten. Their recognized antigens are unknown. This sample comprised cultured PBMCs, obtained from culture after CMV antigen stimulation. All receptors derive from a human donor in good health (CMV status not recorded). Some clones in this sample may be carry-over from other donors' samples.

The sample holds a few counts of this clonotype. The chain carries TRBV6-2 or TRBV6-3 and TRBJ1-6; D gene uncertain. Deletions cut 7 bases from V and 9 bases from J, with 16 bases between. This CDR3 spans 14 amino acids. CDR1 MNHEY and CDR2 SVGEGT come from the germline V gene. In DNA form, the CDR3 reads TGTGCCAGCAACCTCCGGGGTGGTGGTTCACCCCTCCACTTT. Translating it yields CASNLRGGGSPLHF.

This clonotype was recorded at least ten times. The chain employs TRBV7-8 and TRBJ2-7, with D tentatively TRBD2 (5 bases). This CDR3 has 13 amino acids. Trimming took 1 base from V and 6 from J, leaving 10 bases between them. Germline assignment: CDR1 SGHVS and CDR2 FQNEAQ. The CDR3 here is CASSLGIGGEQYV. For the CDR3, the DNA is TGTGCCAGCAGCTTAGGGATCGGAGGCGAGCAGTACGTC.

There are many counts of this clonotype. This chain links TRBV7-9 with TRBJ1-2, with TRBD1 as a possible D gene (6 bases). The germline CDR1 and CDR2 sequences are SEHNR and FQNEAQ (reference sequence). The V and J ends lost 3 bases and 7 bases respectively, with 15 bases between them. The CDR3 is made up of 14 amino acids. The CDR3 sequence is CASSLGGDSGGYTF. CDR3 nucleotide sequence: TGTGCCAGCAGCTTGGGGGGCGATTCAGGTGGCTACACCTTC.

This chain connects TRBV7-2 to TRBJ2-1; TRBD2 agrees at 8 bases. Trimming removed 3 bases from V and 9 bases from J; junction bases left unmatched: 10. CDR1 is SGHTA and CDR2 is FQGNSA in the germline V gene. This CDR3 has 15 amino acids. The CDR3 here is CASSFNSGSLGEQFF. Here the CDR3 DNA reads TGTGCCAGCAGCTTTAACAGCGGGAGTCTCGGTGAGCAGTTCTTC.

The rearrangement joins TRBV7-2 to TRBJ1-1; the D is unclear. Germline V gives CDR1 SGHTA, CDR2 FQGNSA. The CDR3 is 14 amino acids. Trimming took off 1 base at V and 8 bases at J, with 14 bases between the two ends. This CDR3 is CASSLEGRNGEAFF. In nucleotides, the CDR3 is TGTGCCAGCAGCTTAGAGGGCAGGAACGGAGAAGCTTTCTTT.

The chain couples TRBV6-2 or TRBV6-3 to TRBJ2-1, with TRBD2 identical over 10 bases. Germline V gene data show CDR1 as MNHEY and CDR2 as SVGEGT. There are 19 residues in the CDR3. Trimming cost V 2 bases and J 7 bases; bases outside gene matches: 17. The CDR3 region has the DNA TGTGCCAGCAGTTACGATACTAGCGGGATCACGCGGGGAGAGAATGAGCAGTTCTTC. Translating gives CASSYDTSGITRGENEQFF.

In its sample, this clonotype was seen many times. The V and J genes are TRBV27 and TRBJ2-7, with 8 bases that match TRBD2. Germline CDR1 MNHEY, CDR2 SMNVEV (reference sequence). V shed 2 bases, J shed 3 bases, and the junction held 6 bases outside the gene matches. This CDR3 comprises 15 residues. The CDR3, as DNA: TGTGCCAGCAGTTTAATGTTTGGGACTAGCTACGAGCAGTACTTC. Residues: CASSLMFGTSYEQYF.

This clonotype has a single count. The rearrangement joins TRBV27 to TRBJ2-5, with D tentatively TRBD2 (5 bases). V dropped 7 bases and J dropped 4 bases, with 16 bases sitting between them. Germline assignment: CDR1 MNHEY and CDR2 SMNVEV (reference sequence). This CDR3 region has 14 residues. The CDR3 DNA reads TGTGCCAGCAAGTCCGGGGAGCAGTCAGAGACCCAGTACTTC. As protein: CASKSGEQSETQYF.

This rearrangement joins TRBV12-3 or TRBV12-4 to TRBJ1-5, with D maybe TRBD1 (5 bases). V lost 6 bases to trimming and J lost 8 bases, with 17 bases between them. This CDR3 comprises 14 residues. Here the CDR3 DNA reads TGTGCCAGCAGGAAGTCGCTCGAGGGGAAGCCCCAGCATTTT. Translated: CASRKSLEGKPQHF.

This clonotype was seen many times. V usage is TRBV28 and J usage is TRBJ2-7, with D perhaps given as TRBD1 or TRBD2 (5 bases each). Trimming took 3 bases from V and 2 from J, leaving 17 bases between them. The CDR3 covers 16 residues. The germline V gene has CDR1 MDHEN and CDR2 SYDVKM. The CDR3 DNA follows: TGTGCCAGCAGTTTCCTGGGGCAGGGACCCACCTACGAGCAGTACTTC. Its translation is CASSFLGQGPTYEQYF.

The CDR3: CASSLQGQRRAGNTIYF. Written as DNA, the CDR3 is TGTGCCAGCAGTCTTCAGGGACAGAGGAGAGCCGGAAACACCATATATTTT. This chain joins TRBV6-6 and TRBJ1-3, with 7 bases identical to TRBD1. Germline V gene sequence: CDR1 MNHNY, CDR2 SVGAGI (reference sequence). The CDR3 extends over 17 amino acids. After removal of 5 bases from V and 4 bases from J, the junction contained 14 bases not matched to a gene.

The chain joins TRBV28 to TRBJ1-5; maybe TRBD1 (5 bases). Germline-derived CDR1 and CDR2 are MDHEN and SYDVKM. Trimming removed 2 bases from V and 3 bases from J, with 17 bases in between. The length of the CDR3 is 17 residues. The CDR3 nucleotides read TGTGCCAGCAGTTTAGACTCCAGTGGGGGTTCCAATCAGCCCCAGCATTTT. Translated: CASSLDSSGGSNQPQHF.

The chain employs TRBV28 and TRBJ2-5; the D gene could be TRBD1 or TRBD2 (6 bases each). There are 17 residues in the CDR3. Germline loops: CDR1 MDHEN, CDR2 SYDVKM. Trimming pared 2 bases from V and 0 bases from J, leaving 16 bases between. CDR3 coding DNA: TGTGCCAGCAGTTTAGCTCTACAGGGACTGTACCAAGAGACCCAGTACTTC. Its protein product is CASSLALQGLYQETQYF.

The chain joins TRBV28 to TRBJ2-4, with 8 bases aligning to TRBD1. The CDR3 loop spans 14 amino acids. V gave up 4 bases and J gave up 8 bases; unmatched junction bases: 7. Germline V CDR1 and CDR2: MDHEN, SYDVKM. CDR3 in DNA: TGTGCCAGCAGTTCCGGACAGGGTACAGACATTCAGTACTTC. Its translation: CASSSGQGTDIQYF.

This chain joins TRBV5-6 and TRBJ2-7; 7 nucleotides align to TRBD1. The V and J ends lost 0 bases and 3 bases, in that order; junction bases with no gene match: 3. Germline V gene lookup returns CDR1 SGHDT and CDR2 YYEEEE. The CDR3 runs to 14 residues. CDR3 sequence (DNA): TGTGCCAGCAGCTTGGCAGGACAGGACTACGAGCAGTACTTC. Translation gives CASSLAGQDYEQYF.

The gene calls are TRBV11-3 and TRBJ2-7; D unclear. The germline V gene has CDR1 SGHNT and CDR2 YENEEA. CDR3 length: 14 amino acids. V shed 3 bases and J shed 7 bases, with 16 bases lying between them. Written as DNA, the CDR3 is TGTGCCAGCAGCTTGGGCCGAGGTTTGGGGGAGCAGTACGTC. Amino acids: CASSLGRGLGEQYV.

This clonotype has only a few counts. The chain uses TRBV19 and TRBJ2-1; 15 nucleotides match TRBD2. V dropped 8 bases and J dropped 8; count of bases not matched to a gene: 10. The CDR3 runs 16 residues. Per germline, CDR1 LNHDA and CDR2 SQIVND (reference sequence). Here the CDR3 DNA reads TGTGCCAGTCGTCGGGGACTAGCGGGAGGTAGCCATGAGCAGTTCTTC. Translating gives CASRRGLAGGSHEQFF.

The chain joins TRBV7-6 to TRBJ2-1; no clear D. The germline V gene encodes CDR1 SGHVS and CDR2 FNYEAQ. The CDR3 is made up of 18 amino acids. Trimming removed 5 bases from V and 4 bases from J, with 24 bases in between. The CDR3 coding sequence is TGTGCCAGCAGCCCCTCCTCCCACCAGGCGGAACGGTACAATGAGCAGTTCTTC. Its translation is CASSPSSHQAERYNEQFF. Together with reference TRBV7-6 and TRBJ2-1, the CDR3 gives the full variable domain: GAGVSQSPRYKVTKRGQDVALRCDPISGHVSLYWYRQALGQGPEFLTYFNYEAQQDKSGLPNDRFSAERPEGSISTLTIQRTEQRDSAMYRCASSPSSHQAERYNEQFFGPGTRLTVL.

The J gene is TRBJ2-5, the V gene TRBV20-1; 11 positions agree with TRBD2. The V gene's germline CDR1 is DFQATT and CDR2 SNEGSKA (reference sequence). This CDR3 contains 14 residues. Unmatched junction bases numbered 8, after V lost 6 bases and J lost 5 bases. The CDR3 sequence is CSAATSGGQETQYF. Written as DNA, the CDR3 is TGCAGTGCCGCTACTAGCGGGGGCCAGGAGACCCAGTACTTC.

This sequence joins TRBV20-1 and TRBJ1-5, with TRBD1 matching 7 bases. The CDR3 is 16 residues long. The ends lost 4 bases at V and 4 bases at J; junction bases unmatched: 13. Per the germline V gene, CDR1 is DFQATT and CDR2 is SNEGSKA (reference sequence). The CDR3 spells CSATRPGTALNQPQHF. CDR3 bases: TGCAGTGCTACAAGACCCGGGACAGCGCTTAATCAGCCCCAGCATTTT.

This clonotype was seen only a few times. This chain connects TRBV4-3 to TRBJ1-5; perhaps TRBD1 as D (5 bases). The CDR3 sequence is 17 residues long. Germline V gene sequence: CDR1 LGHNA, CDR2 YSLEER. Trimming left V 3 bases short and J 0 bases short, with 15 bases between. This CDR3 reads CASSHHPEGYSNQPQHF. As DNA, the CDR3 is TGCGCCAGCAGCCACCACCCAGAGGGGTATAGCAATCAGCCCCAGCATTTT.

The chain couples TRBV28 to TRBJ1-2; TRBD1 matches 8 bases. There are 13 residues in the CDR3. Germline-derived CDR1 and CDR2 are MDHEN and SYDVKM. V lost 10 bases, J lost 5 bases, and 9 bases stayed unmatched. The CDR3 sequence is CATEPGQEYGYTF. CDR3 in DNA: TGTGCCACCGAGCCGGGACAGGAGTATGGCTACACCTTC.

V is TRBV7-9 and J is TRBJ2-1; perhaps TRBD1 as D (5 bases). The ends were cut back, 4 bases at V and 4 bases at J, with 8 bases in the middle. CDR3 size: 13 residues. Germline lookup yields CDR1 SEHNR and CDR2 FQNEAQ (reference sequence). The CDR3 region is CASSWTLYNEQFF. In nucleotides, the CDR3 is TGTGCCAGCAGCTGGACATTGTACAATGAGCAGTTCTTC.

The chain links TRBV11-2 to TRBJ1-3; D is ambiguous. The germline V gene encodes CDR1 SGHAT and CDR2 FQNNGV. CDR3 length: 16 amino acids. The V end lost 3 bases, the J end lost 3 bases, and 15 bases lay between the germline ends. CDR3 in DNA: TGTGCCAGCAGCTTTGGGCCCAGACTGATTGGAAACACCATATATTTT. Amino acids: CASSFGPRLIGNTIYF. Full variable domain (rest looked up from reference TRBV11-2 and TRBJ1-3): EAGVAQSPRYKIIEKRQSVAFWCNPISGHATLYWYQQILGQGPKLLIQFQNNGVVDDSQLPKDRFSAERLKGVDSTLKIQPAKLEDSAVYLCASSFGPRLIGNTIYFGEGSWLTVV.

V is TRBV6-2 or TRBV6-3 and J is TRBJ1-1, with TRBD1 as a possible D gene (6 bases). The V gene lost 6 bases and the J gene lost 12 bases, with 20 bases spanning the gap. CDR1 MNHEY and CDR2 SVGEGT come from the germline V gene. CDR3 length equals 13 residues. The CDR3 DNA reads TGTGCCAGCAGAAACGGGGCAGGGGCAGAGTCTTTCTTT. Its protein is CASRNGAGAESFF.

This clonotype was picked up a small number of times. The chain is built from TRBV7-2 and TRBJ1-2; D may be TRBD1 (5 bases). The CDR3 sequence is 17 residues long. The V end was cut by 1 base, the J end by 0 bases, with 15 bases between. The V gene's germline CDR1 is SGHTA and CDR2 FQGNSA. DNA for the CDR3: TGTGCCAGCAGCTTAGGGGGGGTTGGGGGTCCTAACTATGGCTACACCTTC. It encodes CASSLGGVGGPNYGYTF.